The T cell receptor (beta chain) described here comes from a study of shared clonotypes between healthy human individuals. This CDR3 is 14 amino acids long. The germline V gene has CDR1 MNHEY and CDR2 SVGAGI. The ends lost 5 bases at V and 4 bases at J; junction bases unmatched: 6. The method was immunoSEQ multiplex PCR; TCRdb's version includes in-frame clones alone and lacks a portion of them. The sample carries millions of clones, 90% to 95% recorded once. Worth noting for this clone: This specimen includes other DNA sequences encoding the same CDR3.

Specimen: naive CD4+ T cells sorted from blood. Subset specified: CD45RA+ positively selected. This TCR derives from a man aged 18-30 years in good health. The genes are TRBV6-5 and TRBJ2-7; 9 bases align to TRBD1. CDR3 sequence reads: CASSRGTGPYEQYF. CDR3 sequence (DNA): TGTGCCAGCAGTCGTGGGACAGGGCCTTACGAGCAGTACTTC.